This T cell receptor (beta chain) was captured in a study of T-cell memory formation after mild COVID-19. The V end lost 5 bases, the J end lost 0 bases, and 11 bases lay between the germline ends. CDR3 length: 15 amino acids. Germline-derived CDR1 and CDR2 are SGHTA and FQGNSA. cDNA libraries for TCR alpha and TCR beta, carrying sample barcodes and UMIs, came from 5'RACE with constant-segment primers. Each CDR3 protein is one row after TCRdb ran MiXCR on the 5' RACE reads. The sample has around 250,000 distinct CDR3 sequences; roughly 16% are singletons. Study-level findings and limits: Memory cells collected pre-infection included some clones that later responded, suggesting cross-reactive memory joined. Clones which contracted sat mainly in CM and EM if CD4+, and in EMRA if CD8+.

With respect to this clonotype: The antigen is not known.

The TCR comes from a man aged 18 to 29 who had mild COVID-19 (a few samples of this study predate the infection). Cell type and time point are not known. The V call is TRBV7-2, the J call TRBJ1-3; no firm D call. Sequenced: PBMCs or a T cell subset sorted from them (not recorded which). The CDR3 loop is CASSPREGSGNTIYF. DNA for the CDR3: TGTGCCAGCAGCCCCCGGGAGGGCTCTGGAAACACCATATATTTT.